The TCR beta chain described here comes from a study of cytomegalovirus exposure and HLA in healthy donors. Study as a whole: Among about 179 million T cells, an earlier analysis found about 110 million unique TCR beta sequences.

60 Vbeta and 13 Jbeta primers were used in PCR. Original analysis: Roughly 9.9 million shared chains were among the approximately 87 million unique TCR beta chains that a later analysis counted. Clones were sequenced by immunoSEQ multiplex PCR, and TCRdb holds only the in-frame ones, with some missing. V and J calls and clone size are those listed in that table; D and trimming were worked out from the DNA. Among roughly 230,000 clones, around 90% were seen once, and the ten largest hold roughly 1.6%. As concerns this clone: No antigen is known for it.

Study results and caveats: It was assumed in the presence/absence analyses that sequencing depth was roughly uniform across donors.

Between the trimmed V and J ends, which lost 3 bases and 6 bases, there was a span of 14 bases. The CDR3 is 14 residues long. CDR1 is SNHLY and CDR2 is FYNNEI in the germline V gene. This rearrangement joins TRBV2 to TRBJ1-2; TRBD1 is a possible D gene (5 bases). The sample consisted of PBMCs. The source is a girl aged 2-10 years in good health and CMV-seronegative. The chain's CDR3 is CASSDSWGADGYTF. DNA of the CDR3: TGTGCCAGCAGTGATTCGTGGGGCGCAGATGGCTACACCTTC.